Each of the 14 T cell receptor beta chains below was sequenced from the same sample in a study of long-term antiretroviral therapy in people with HIV. Assay version v3.0 of immunoSEQ was used, and it was run at survey level. Assay: immunoSEQ multiplex PCR; the TCRdb copy retains only in-frame clones and omits some. The data contain tens of thousands of clones, 65% to 85% of them singletons. The sample was unsorted PBMCs, taken 1.5 years after starting antiretroviral therapy. The source of these receptors is a young man with HIV.

This sequence joins TRBV9 and TRBJ1-1; no reliable D call. Germline CDR1 is SGDLS and CDR2 is YYNGEE. This CDR3 is 13 amino acids long. Trimming removed 0 bases at V and 7 bases at J, with 10 bases between. The CDR3 sequence is CASSVVAEDEAFF. The CDR3 DNA reads TGTGCCAGCAGCGTAGTTGCGGAAGATGAAGCTTTCTTT.

In DNA form, the CDR3 reads TGTGCCAGCAGCCCCGACAGGGTGTTCACCGGGGAGCTGTTTTTT. Translation gives CASSPDRVFTGELFF. This chain links TRBV7-9 with TRBJ2-2, with 7 bases fitting TRBD1. Germline V lookup: CDR1 SEHNR, CDR2 FQNEAQ (reference sequence). This CDR3 region has 15 residues. V dropped 5 bases and J dropped 4; count of bases not matched to a gene: 7.

The V call is TRBV7-9, the J call TRBJ2-2; 7 positions agree with TRBD1. The CDR3 totals 17 residues. Germline CDR1 is SEHNR and CDR2 is FQNEAQ (reference sequence). Trimming at V came to 1 base and at J to 2 bases, leaving 7 bases not matched to a gene. The CDR3 DNA reads as TGTGCCAGCAGCTTAGTCGTTTACAGGGGCAACACCGGGGAGCTGTTTTTT. Translation: CASSLVVYRGNTGELFF. Complete variable domain (other parts from reference TRBV7-9 and TRBJ2-2): DTGVSQNPRHKITKRGQNVTFRCDPISEHNRLYWYRQTLGQGPEFLTYFQNEAQLEKSRLLSDRFSAERPKGSFSTLEIQRTEQGDSAMYLCASSLVVYRGNTGELFFGEGSRLTVL.

The chain uses TRBV19 and TRBJ1-2; the D gene is possibly TRBD1 (5 bases). The ends were cut back, 8 bases at V and 7 bases at J, with 17 bases in the middle. Per the germline V gene, CDR1 is LNHDA and CDR2 is SQIVND (reference sequence). The CDR3 has 13 amino acids. The CDR3 region has the DNA TGTGCCAGTCAAGGCGGGGCCTCAGGTGGCTACACCTTC. This translates into CASQGGASGGYTF. The variable domain in full, with the rest retrieved from reference TRBV19 and TRBJ1-2, is DGGITQSPKYLFRKEGQNVTLSCEQNLNHDAMYWYRQDPGQGLRLIYYSQIVNDFQKGDIAEGYSVSREKKESFPLTVTSAQKNPTAFYLCASQGGASGGYTFGSGTRLTVV.

The rearrangement joins TRBV11-2 to TRBJ2-7; D is perhaps TRBD1 (5 bases). CDR1 and CDR2 (germline): SGHAT, FQNNGV. Between the trimmed V and J ends, which lost 1 base and 7 bases, there was a span of 11 bases. The CDR3 runs 13 residues. CDR3 sequence reads: CASSLGRGGEQYF. CDR3 nucleotide sequence: TGTGCCAGCAGCTTAGGTAGGGGTGGAGAGCAGTACTTC.

The gene calls are TRBV5-1 and TRBJ2-1; 8 bases line up with TRBD2. CDR1 and CDR2 from the germline V gene are SGHRS and YFSETQ. V trimming: 3 bases; J trimming: 5 bases; junction bases outside the gene matches: 4. The CDR3 extends over 14 amino acids. The CDR3 here is CASSSTSVNNEQFF. The CDR3 DNA is TGCGCCAGCAGCTCGACTAGCGTTAACAATGAGCAGTTCTTC.

V is TRBV28 and J is TRBJ2-1, with D tentatively TRBD2 (6 bases). Trimming removed 4 bases at V and 4 bases at J, with 8 bases between. The CDR3 loop spans 13 amino acids. Looked up from germline, CDR1 is MDHEN and CDR2 is SYDVKM. CDR3 in DNA: TGTGCCAGCAGTTCTGGGGGGTACAATGAGCAGTTCTTC. Translated: CASSSGGYNEQFF.

V is TRBV7-9 and J is TRBJ2-5; D is undetermined. Germline V CDR1 and CDR2: SEHNR, FQNEAQ (reference sequence). The CDR3 totals 15 residues. Trimming pared 5 bases from V and 3 bases from J, leaving 16 bases between. The CDR3 reads CASSPQADKKETQYF. CDR3 nucleotides: TGTGCCAGCAGCCCTCAGGCCGATAAGAAAGAGACCCAGTACTTC. The full variable domain, with the rest looked up from reference TRBV7-9 and TRBJ2-5, is DTGVSQNPRHKITKRGQNVTFRCDPISEHNRLYWYRQTLGQGPEFLTYFQNEAQLEKSRLLSDRFSAERPKGSFSTLEIQRTEQGDSAMYLCASSPQADKKETQYFGPGTRLLVL.

This clone was observed a single time. The V call is TRBV5-4, the J call TRBJ1-2; perhaps TRBD1 as D (6 bases). The germline V gene has CDR1 SGHNT and CDR2 YYREEE (reference sequence). V lost 3 bases and J lost 6, with 12 bases in between. CDR3 length equals 13 residues. Written as DNA, the CDR3 is TGTGCCAGCAGCTGGACGGGGGGCAATGGCTACACCTTC. Protein: CASSWTGGNGYTF.

Only one count was recorded for this clone. The CDR3 sequence: CASSLRRGRNTIYF. The CDR3 DNA reads TGTGCCAGCAGCCTTCGTCGGGGTCGAAACACCATATATTTT. V usage is TRBV5-6 and J usage is TRBJ1-3; no reliable D call. The CDR3 length is 14 residues. From germline, CDR1 is SGHDT and CDR2 YYEEEE. The ends were cut back, 4 bases at V and 5 bases at J, with 13 bases in the middle.

The gene calls are TRBV6-5 and TRBJ2-5, with a weak D call TRBD2 (6 bases). Germline CDR1 reads MNHEY; CDR2 reads SVGAGI. V was cut by 5 bases and J by 5 bases, with 15 bases left in between. The CDR3 runs to 14 residues. Here the CDR3 reads CASSGGTVRETQYF. The CDR3 DNA is TGTGCCAGCAGTGGAGGGACTGTCCGTGAGACCCAGTACTTC.

This clone was seen just once. The V call is TRBV5-4, the J call TRBJ2-3; D is ambiguous. There are 14 residues in the CDR3. Trimming stripped 7 bases from V and 0 bases from J, with 12 bases between. Germline loops: CDR1 SGHNT, CDR2 YYREEE (reference sequence). The CDR3 DNA reads as TGTGCCAGCCTAGAGGTCGGTAGCACAGATACGCAGTATTTT. It codes for CASLEVGSTDTQYF.

The chain carries TRBV7-2 and TRBJ1-1, with D possibly TRBD1 on 5 matching bases. V dropped 3 bases and J dropped 8 bases, with 16 bases sitting between them. This CDR3 comprises 14 residues. Germline CDR1 SGHTA, CDR2 FQGNSA. DNA of the CDR3: TGTGCCAGCAGCTTGCTCCGGCTAGGGGTCGAAGCTTTCTTT. It yields the protein CASSLLRLGVEAFF.

This rearrangement joins TRBV19 to TRBJ2-2; D gene unclear. Germline V gene lookup returns CDR1 LNHDA and CDR2 SQIVND (reference sequence). The CDR3 is made up of 15 amino acids. V lost 7 bases, J lost 4 bases, and 16 bases lay in between. The CDR3: CASMGSNLATGELFF. The CDR3 bases are TGTGCCAGTATGGGCAGCAACTTAGCCACCGGGGAGCTGTTTTTT.